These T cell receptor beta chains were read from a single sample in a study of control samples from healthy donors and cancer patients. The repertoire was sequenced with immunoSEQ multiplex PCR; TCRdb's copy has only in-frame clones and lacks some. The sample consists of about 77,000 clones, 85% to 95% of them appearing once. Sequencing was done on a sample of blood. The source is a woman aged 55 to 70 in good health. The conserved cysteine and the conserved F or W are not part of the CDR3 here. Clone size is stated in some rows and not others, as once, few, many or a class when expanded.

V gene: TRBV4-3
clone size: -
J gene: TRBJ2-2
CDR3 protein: ASSEALVGQTTNTGELF

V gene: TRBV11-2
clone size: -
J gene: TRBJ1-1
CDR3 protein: ASSLDRNAEAF

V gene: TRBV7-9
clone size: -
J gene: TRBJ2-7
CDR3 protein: ASSYNYEQY

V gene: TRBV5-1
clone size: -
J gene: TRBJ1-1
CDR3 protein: ASSLAQMNTEAF

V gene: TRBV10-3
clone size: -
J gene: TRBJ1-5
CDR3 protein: AISVIGNQPQH

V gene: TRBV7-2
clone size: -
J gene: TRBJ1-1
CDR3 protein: ASSLGYRTGSAF

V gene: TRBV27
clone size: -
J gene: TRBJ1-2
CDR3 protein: ASSLDLSGYT

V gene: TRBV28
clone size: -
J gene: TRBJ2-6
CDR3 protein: ASRRPGQSISGANVLT

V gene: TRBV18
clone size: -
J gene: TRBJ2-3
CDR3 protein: ASRSTGGGLASTDTQY

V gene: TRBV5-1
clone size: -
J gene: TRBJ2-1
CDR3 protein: ASSPGTSAPYNEQF

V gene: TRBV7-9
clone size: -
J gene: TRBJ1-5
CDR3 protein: ASSLMAGGPQH

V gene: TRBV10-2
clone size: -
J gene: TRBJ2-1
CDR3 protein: ASTGTSGGGSYNEQF

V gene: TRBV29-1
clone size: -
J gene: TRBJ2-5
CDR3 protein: SASGSVGGETQY

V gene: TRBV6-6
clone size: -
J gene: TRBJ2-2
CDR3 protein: ASSYGQQNTGELF

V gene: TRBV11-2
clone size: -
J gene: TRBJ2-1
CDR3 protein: ASSLDLGTSGRSPYNEQF

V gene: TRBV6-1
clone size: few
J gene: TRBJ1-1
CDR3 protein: ASSKARLERGTEAF

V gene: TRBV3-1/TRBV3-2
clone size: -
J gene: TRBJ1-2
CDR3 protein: ASSRQGDIYGYT

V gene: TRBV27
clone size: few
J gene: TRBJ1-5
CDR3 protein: ASSSGVGQPQH

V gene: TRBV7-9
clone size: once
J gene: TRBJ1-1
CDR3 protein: ASSPRADGTEAF

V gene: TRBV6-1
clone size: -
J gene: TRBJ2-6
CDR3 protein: ASSESTGPGANVLT

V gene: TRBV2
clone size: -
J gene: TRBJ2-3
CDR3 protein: ASSEFTGLAGVNTDTQY

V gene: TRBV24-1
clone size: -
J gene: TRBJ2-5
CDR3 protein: ATSDFASGLNEETQY

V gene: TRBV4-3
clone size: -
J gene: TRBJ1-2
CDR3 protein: ASSQGDDIDRRYGYT

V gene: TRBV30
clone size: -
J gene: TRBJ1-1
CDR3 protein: AWLGRSRGYTEAF

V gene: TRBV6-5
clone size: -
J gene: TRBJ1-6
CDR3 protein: ASRWSFDTPLH

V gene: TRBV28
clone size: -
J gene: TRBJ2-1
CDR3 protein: ASSQTTSGTFNEQF

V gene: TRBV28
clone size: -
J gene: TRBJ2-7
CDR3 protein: ASSPGQTYEQY

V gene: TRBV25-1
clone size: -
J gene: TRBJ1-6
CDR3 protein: ASSEYIGDSPLH